This entry features one T cell receptor beta chain sequence. Using its own MiXCR run on the 5' RACE reads, TCRdb lists one record per CDR3 protein. The sample yields approximately 12,000 distinct CDR3 sequences, more than 40% seen once. Germline values: CDR1 MNHEY, CDR2 SVGEGT. Germline trimming cut 2 bases from V and 5 bases from J; bases unmatched to any gene: 12. This CDR3 has 17 residues. Sequencing was performed on tumor-infiltrating naive CD4+ T cells sorted from the breast tumor. The subset denotes: naive CD4+ T cells, CD4+CD45RA+CD25-. The TCR originated in a female donor with breast cancer. The chain employs TRBV6-2 or TRBV6-3 and TRBJ2-1; 7 bases agree with TRBD2. The CDR3, as DNA: TGTGCCAGCAGTTACAGTGGTAGCGGGTCCACTAACAATGAGCAGTTCTTC. Its translation is CASSYSGSGSTNNEQFF.